The clone carrying this T cell receptor (beta chain) was counted a few times. Antigen: not known. The data were obtained in a study of cytomegalovirus exposure and HLA in healthy donors. Study-level results: Cytomegalovirus association was listed for about 180 TCR beta chains. Through in vitro validation, a few CMV-associated chains were shown to be specific for CMV antigens.

A multiplex PCR was run with 60 Vbeta primers and 13 Jbeta primers. Libraries were prepared by immunoSEQ multiplex PCR; TCRdb keeps only in-frame clonotypes and omits some of them. The profile shows around 150,000 clones, 82% of them singletons. The origin of this receptor is a man aged 50 to 60 in good health and CMV-seropositive. The specimen was PBMCs.

CDR3 region: CASSPPGLAGEQFF. DNA of the CDR3: TGTGCCAGCAGCCCCCCCGGGCTAGCCGGTGAGCAGTTCTTC. This sequence joins TRBV7-9 and TRBJ2-1; D is perhaps TRBD2 (5 bases). V was pared by 5 bases and J by 9 bases, with 17 bases between. The CDR3 extends over 14 amino acids. The germline V gene encodes CDR1 SEHNR and CDR2 FQNEAQ (reference sequence).